Listed here are 28 T cell receptor beta chains from one sample, sequenced in a study of cytomegalovirus exposure and HLA in healthy donors. The PCR employed 60 Vbeta primers together with 13 Jbeta primers. Sequencing used immunoSEQ multiplex PCR; TCRdb keeps in-frame clones, though not all of them. The table lists over 80,000 clones, over 65% of them singletons. Sequencing was performed on PBMCs. The receptors were gathered from a man in his fifties or sixties in good health and CMV-seropositive.

J is TRBJ2-7 and V is TRBV7-9; D ambiguous. This CDR3 spans 13 amino acids. Germline lookup yields CDR1 SEHNR and CDR2 FQNEAQ (reference sequence). V was shortened by 2 bases and J by 3 bases, with 8 bases between the two germline ends. CDR3 sequence reads: CASSLNNNYEQYF. CDR3 DNA sequence: TGTGCCAGCAGCTTAAATAACAACTACGAGCAGTACTTC.

This clone has just one count. The J gene is TRBJ2-1, the V gene TRBV7-3; D is perhaps TRBD1 (6 bases). V was pared by 6 bases and J by 10 bases, with 10 bases between. This CDR3 is 11 amino acids long. CDR1 and CDR2 from the germline V gene are SGHTA and FQGTGA. CDR3 sequence: CASSSGVEQFF. The CDR3 DNA sequence: TGTGCCAGCAGTTCAGGGGTAGAGCAGTTCTTC.

CDR3 DNA: TGTGCCAGCAGCCCCAGCGGGCGGCTAAGCACAGATACGCAGTATTTT. It specifies CASSPSGRLSTDTQYF. The chain is built from TRBV5-4 and TRBJ2-3; D perhaps matches TRBD2 (6 bases). V lost 4 bases to trimming and J lost 0 bases, with 15 bases between them. Germline CDR1 SGHNT, CDR2 YYREEE (reference sequence). The length of the CDR3 is 16 residues.

The rearrangement links TRBV4-1 to TRBJ2-7, with D unresolved. V gave up 1 base and J gave up 2 bases, with 6 bases separating them. Germline V CDR1 and CDR2: MGHRA, YSYEKL. The CDR3 extends over 13 amino acids. The CDR3 coding sequence is TGCGCCAGCAGCCAAGCGATAGCCTACGAGCAGTACTTC. Its translation is CASSQAIAYEQYF.

A few counts support this clone. J is TRBJ1-1 and V is TRBV6-5; possibly TRBD1 for D (5 bases). Germline assignment: CDR1 MNHEY and CDR2 SVGAGI. The CDR3 length is 14 residues. Between the trimmed V and J ends, which lost 5 bases and 7 bases, there was a span of 17 bases. This chain's CDR3 is CASSPLGQVGEAFF. The CDR3 nucleotides read TGTGCCAGCAGTCCCCTTGGACAAGTAGGTGAAGCTTTCTTT.

This sequence joins TRBV9 and TRBJ1-3; unclear D gene. The CDR3 is 17 amino acids. CDR1 and CDR2 (germline): SGDLS, YYNGEE. V lost 0 bases to trimming and J lost 4 bases, with 17 bases between them. CDR3 loop: CASSVVARGGSGNTIYF. CDR3 nucleotide sequence: TGTGCCAGCAGCGTAGTCGCTCGTGGTGGGAGCGGAAACACCATATATTTT. The complete variable domain, with remaining parts taken from reference TRBV9 and TRBJ1-3, reads DSGVTQTPKHLITATGQRVTLRCSPRSGDLSVYWYQQSLDQGLQFLIQYYNGEERAKGNILERFSAQQFPDLHSELNLSSLELGDSALYFCASSVVARGGSGNTIYFGEGSWLTVV.

V and J are TRBV7-2 and TRBJ1-5; D remains ambiguous. Between the trimmed V and J ends, which lost 2 bases and 3 bases, there was a span of 11 bases. The CDR3 extends over 15 amino acids. CDR1 SGHTA and CDR2 FQGNSA come from the germline V gene. DNA of the CDR3: TGTGCCAGCAGCTTAAGCGACGGCTCCAATCAGCCCCAGCATTTT. Amino acid sequence: CASSLSDGSNQPQHF.

The chain links TRBV28 to TRBJ2-2; 7 bases are a match to TRBD2. The CDR3 sequence is 18 residues long. CDR1 and CDR2 from the germline V gene are MDHEN and SYDVKM. V lost 2 bases, J lost 0 bases, and 9 bases stayed unmatched. The CDR3 DNA reads as TGTGCCAGCAGTTTAGGGTTGGGGCGGGGGACGAACACCGGGGAGCTGTTTTTT. The encoded protein is CASSLGLGRGTNTGELFF.

This clone has only one observation. The CDR3 loop reads CASSLQGNGEQYF. CDR3 sequence (DNA): TGTGCCAGCAGTTTACAGGGGAACGGGGAGCAGTACTTC. The chain joins TRBV27 to TRBJ2-7, with a weak D call TRBD1 (6 bases). Germline CDR1 is MNHEY and CDR2 is SMNVEV (reference sequence). V lost 2 bases and J lost 7, with 12 bases in between. This CDR3 comprises 13 residues.

The chain links TRBV9 to TRBJ2-3; TRBD2 matches at 15 bases. Germline-derived CDR1 and CDR2 are SGDLS and YYNGEE. After removal of 3 bases from V and 6 bases from J, the junction contained 5 bases not matched to a gene. CDR3 length: 16 amino acids. CDR3 DNA sequence: TGTGCCAGCAGCGCTAGGACTAGCGGGGGGGCGGATACGCAGTATTTT. It yields the protein CASSARTSGGADTQYF.

V is TRBV7-3 and J is TRBJ2-5; the match to TRBD1 covers 10 bases. Germline trimming cut 5 bases from V and 4 bases from J; bases unmatched to any gene: 4. This CDR3 comprises 14 residues. Germline assignment: CDR1 SGHTA and CDR2 FQGTGA. For the CDR3, the DNA is TGTGCCAGCAGCCCGGGACAGGGGCGAGAGACCCAGTACTTC. Its translation: CASSPGQGRETQYF.

This clone has a handful of counts. The gene calls are TRBV5-4 and TRBJ1-1, with a weak D call TRBD1 (5 bases). Trimming shortened V by 0 bases and J by 0 bases, and 6 bases separated the two germline ends. CDR3 length: 14 amino acids. Per germline, CDR1 SGHNT and CDR2 YYREEE (reference sequence). CDR3 amino acids: CASSLETVNTEAFF. In nucleotides, the CDR3 is TGTGCCAGCAGCTTGGAGACAGTGAACACTGAAGCTTTCTTT.

This clone was recorded a few times. The chain couples TRBV10-3 to TRBJ1-2, with D tentatively TRBD1 (6 bases). V was shortened by 3 bases and J by 7 bases, with 15 bases between the two germline ends. The CDR3 consists of 14 residues. CDR1 is ENHRY and CDR2 is SYGVKD in the germline V gene. Here the CDR3 reads CAISDMGGLSGYTF. The DNA for the CDR3 is TGTGCCATCAGTGACATGGGGGGGCTGAGTGGCTACACCTTC.

The chain is built from TRBV19 and TRBJ2-7; D remains ambiguous. V gave up 2 bases and J gave up 3 bases, with 5 bases separating them. Germline V gives CDR1 LNHDA, CDR2 SQIVND (reference sequence). The CDR3 has 12 amino acids. CDR3 DNA sequence: TGTGCCAGTAGTATACCGAGCTACGAGCAGTACTTC. Translated: CASSIPSYEQYF.

The rearrangement uses TRBV19 and TRBJ1-5; D may be TRBD1 (5 bases). V was shortened by 6 bases and J by 1 base, with 13 bases between the two germline ends. The CDR3 runs 15 residues. Germline V lookup: CDR1 LNHDA, CDR2 SQIVND (reference sequence). CDR3 amino acids: CASRITSGSNQPQHF. The CDR3 DNA reads TGTGCCAGTAGGATAACTTCAGGGAGCAATCAGCCCCAGCATTTT.

DNA for the CDR3: TGTGCCAGCAGTCTTGGAGAGAATAGCAATCAGCCCCAGCATTTT. Encoded protein: CASSLGENSNQPQHF. This chain links TRBV5-5 with TRBJ1-5; D gene ambiguous. This CDR3 is 15 amino acids long. The V end lost 5 bases, the J end lost 0 bases, and 12 bases lay between the germline ends. Per the germline V gene, CDR1 is SGHKS and CDR2 is YYEKEE (reference sequence).

The chain links TRBV6-5 to TRBJ1-3; 8 nucleotides line up with TRBD1. V was clipped by 2 bases and J by 1 base; unmatched bases: 4. CDR1 and CDR2 (germline): MNHEY, SVGAGI. This CDR3 comprises 16 residues. CDR3 amino acids: CASSYPGDRSGNTIYF. The CDR3 DNA reads as TGTGCCAGCAGTTACCCCGGGGACAGGTCTGGAAACACCATATATTTT.

The chain couples TRBV7-9 to TRBJ2-1, with TRBD2 matching over 11 bases. The CDR3 extends over 16 amino acids. Looked up from germline, CDR1 is SEHNR and CDR2 is FQNEAQ (reference sequence). The V segment lost 1 base and the J segment 15 bases; nucleotides outside the gene matches: 14. The chain's CDR3 is CASSLEAIAGGQQLFF. In nucleotides, the CDR3 is TGTGCCAGCAGCTTAGAGGCCATAGCGGGGGGGCAACAGTTGTTCTTC.

The chain couples TRBV7-9 to TRBJ2-2; weak D call: TRBD1 (5 bases). This CDR3 is 17 amino acids long. The germline V gene has CDR1 SEHNR and CDR2 FQNEAQ (reference sequence). V gave up 2 bases and J gave up 6 bases, with 19 bases separating them. CDR3: CASSLRVGAVDPGELFF. As DNA, the CDR3 is TGTGCCAGCAGCTTAAGGGTTGGGGCCGTGGATCCCGGGGAGCTGTTTTTT.

V gene TRBV18 combines with J gene TRBJ2-7; the match to TRBD1 covers 10 bases. CDR1 and CDR2 from the germline V gene are KGHSH and LQKENI. V dropped 1 base and J dropped 4; count of bases not matched to a gene: 1. The CDR3 extends over 14 amino acids. This CDR3 reads CASSPRQGAYEQYF. CDR3 DNA: TGTGCCAGCTCACCACGACAGGGGGCTTACGAGCAGTACTTC.

The CDR3 spells CASSVSGGPDTQYF. In nucleotides, the CDR3 is TGTGCCAGCAGTGTTAGCGGGGGGCCAGATACGCAGTATTTT. The chain couples TRBV2 to TRBJ2-3; TRBD2 matches 10 bases. The CDR3 covers 14 residues. The J segment lost 4 bases and the V segment lost 4 bases, leaving 2 bases of the junction unmatched. The germline gives CDR1 SNHLY, CDR2 FYNNEI.

This chain joins TRBV7-8 and TRBJ2-7; 11 bases line up with TRBD2. CDR1 and CDR2 (germline): SGHVS, FQNEAQ. The V gene end was trimmed by 3 bases and the J gene end by 4 bases; junction bases not matched to a gene: 2. The CDR3 contains 14 residues. The CDR3: CASSFRLAGYEQYF. As DNA, the CDR3 is TGTGCCAGCAGCTTCAGACTAGCGGGATACGAGCAGTACTTC.

The chain employs TRBV5-1 and TRBJ2-7; tentatively, D is TRBD2 (6 bases). In germline, CDR1 is SGHRS, CDR2 YFSETQ. This CDR3 has 15 amino acids. The ends were cut back, 4 bases at V and 0 bases at J, with 14 bases in the middle. CDR3 loop: CASSPEGLASYEQYF. The CDR3, as DNA: TGCGCCAGCAGCCCAGAGGGACTCGCCTCCTACGAGCAGTACTTC.

This clone occurred once. The chain employs TRBV25-1 and TRBJ2-7; D gene unclear. The CDR3 contains 11 residues. Germline values: CDR1 MGHDK, CDR2 SYGVNS. Between the trimmed V and J ends, which lost 6 bases and 2 bases, there was a span of 5 bases. CDR3 DNA: TGTGCCAGCAGGCAGGCCTACGAGCAGTACTTC. It specifies CASRQAYEQYF.

The chain joins TRBV5-1 to TRBJ1-5; D is unclear. With 2 bases removed from V and 6 bases from J, the gap between germline ends came to 15 bases. Germline V gene sequence: CDR1 SGHRS, CDR2 YFSETQ. The CDR3 covers 15 residues. The CDR3 spells CASSFNGLNGQPQHF. For the CDR3, the DNA is TGCGCCAGCAGCTTTAATGGCCTGAATGGTCAGCCCCAGCATTTT. Full variable domain (remainder filled in from reference TRBV5-1 and TRBJ1-5): KAGVTQTPRYLIKTRGQQVTLSCSPISGHRSVSWYQQTPGQGLQFLFEYFSETQRNKGNFPGRFSGRQFSNSRSEMNVSTLELGDSALYLCASSFNGLNGQPQHFGDGTRLSIL.

The rearrangement joins TRBV7-3 to TRBJ2-2, with D perhaps TRBD1 (5 bases). The V end lost 1 base, the J end lost 2 bases, and 11 bases lay between the germline ends. Germline CDR1 is SGHTA and CDR2 is FQGTGA. The CDR3 extends over 16 amino acids. The CDR3 sequence: CASSLILGANTGELFF. In DNA, the CDR3 is TGTGCCAGCAGCTTAATTTTAGGGGCAAACACCGGGGAGCTGTTTTTT.

This sequence joins TRBV7-9 and TRBJ2-5, with 11 bases matching TRBD2. With V trimmed by 5 bases and J by 2 bases, 4 bases remained unmatched. The CDR3 runs to 15 residues. Germline loops: CDR1 SEHNR, CDR2 FQNEAQ (reference sequence). CDR3 sequence reads: CASSRGLAVQETQYF. In DNA, the CDR3 is TGTGCCAGCAGCCGGGGACTAGCGGTGCAAGAGACCCAGTACTTC.

A remark on this clone: One junction end does not reproduce the germline sequence, and a read error may be involved. The chain links TRBV5-5 to TRBJ2-7; 9 bases are a match to TRBD1. Per the germline V gene, CDR1 is SGHKS and CDR2 is YYEKEE (reference sequence). CDR3 size: 14 residues. CDR3 residues: CASSLGTGDYAQYF. In DNA, the CDR3 is TGTGCCAGCAGCTTGGGGACAGGGGACTACGCGCAGTACTTC.